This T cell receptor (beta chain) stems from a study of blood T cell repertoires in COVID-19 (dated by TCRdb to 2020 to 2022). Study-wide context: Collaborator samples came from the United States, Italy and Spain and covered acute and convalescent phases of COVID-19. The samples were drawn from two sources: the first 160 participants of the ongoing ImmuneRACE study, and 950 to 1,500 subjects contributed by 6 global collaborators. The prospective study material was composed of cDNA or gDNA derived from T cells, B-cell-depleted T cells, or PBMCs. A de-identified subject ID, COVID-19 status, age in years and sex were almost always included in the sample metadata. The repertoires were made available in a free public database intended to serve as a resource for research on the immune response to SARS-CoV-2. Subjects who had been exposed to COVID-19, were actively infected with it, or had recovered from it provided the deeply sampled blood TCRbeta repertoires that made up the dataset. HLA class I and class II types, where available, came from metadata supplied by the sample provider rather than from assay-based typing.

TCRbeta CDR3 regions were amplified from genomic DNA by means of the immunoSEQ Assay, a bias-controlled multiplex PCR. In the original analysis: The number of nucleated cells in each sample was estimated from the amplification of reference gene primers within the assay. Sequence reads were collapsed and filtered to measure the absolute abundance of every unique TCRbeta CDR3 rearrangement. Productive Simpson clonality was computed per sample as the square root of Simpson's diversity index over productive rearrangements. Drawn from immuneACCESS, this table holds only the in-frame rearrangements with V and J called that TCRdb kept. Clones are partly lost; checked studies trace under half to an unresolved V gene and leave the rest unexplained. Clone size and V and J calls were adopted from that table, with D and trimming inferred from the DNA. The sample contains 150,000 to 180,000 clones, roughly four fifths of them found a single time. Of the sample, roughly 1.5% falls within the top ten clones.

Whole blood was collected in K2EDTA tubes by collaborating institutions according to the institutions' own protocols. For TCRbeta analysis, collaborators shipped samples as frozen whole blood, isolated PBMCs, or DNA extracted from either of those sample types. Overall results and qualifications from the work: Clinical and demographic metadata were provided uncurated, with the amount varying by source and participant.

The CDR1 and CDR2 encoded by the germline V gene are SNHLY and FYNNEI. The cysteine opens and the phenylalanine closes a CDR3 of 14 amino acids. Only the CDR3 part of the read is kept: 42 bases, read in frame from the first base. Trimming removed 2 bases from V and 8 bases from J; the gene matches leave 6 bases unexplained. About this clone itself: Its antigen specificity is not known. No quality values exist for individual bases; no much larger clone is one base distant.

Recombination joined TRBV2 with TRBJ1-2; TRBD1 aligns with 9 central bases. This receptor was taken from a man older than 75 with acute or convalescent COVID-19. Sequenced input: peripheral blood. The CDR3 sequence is CASSELGQGGGYTF. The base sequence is TGTGCCAGCAGTGAATTGGGACAGGGAGGCGGCTACACCTTC.